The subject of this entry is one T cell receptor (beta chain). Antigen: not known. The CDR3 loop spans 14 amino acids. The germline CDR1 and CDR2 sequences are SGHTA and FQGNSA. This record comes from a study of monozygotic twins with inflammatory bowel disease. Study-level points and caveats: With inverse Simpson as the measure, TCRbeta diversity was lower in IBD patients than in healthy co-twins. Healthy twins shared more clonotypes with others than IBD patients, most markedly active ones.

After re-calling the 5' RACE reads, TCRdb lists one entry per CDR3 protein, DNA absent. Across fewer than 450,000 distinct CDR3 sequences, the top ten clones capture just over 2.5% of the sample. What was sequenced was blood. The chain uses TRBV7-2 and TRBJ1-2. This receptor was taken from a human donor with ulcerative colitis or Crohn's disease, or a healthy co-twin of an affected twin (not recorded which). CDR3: CASSLAGPTYGYTF. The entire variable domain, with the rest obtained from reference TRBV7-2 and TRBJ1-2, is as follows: GAGVSQSPSNKVTEKGKDVELRCDPISGHTALYWYRQSLGQGLEFLIYFQGNSAPDKSGLPSDRFSAERTGGSVSTLTIQRTQQEDSAVYLCASSLAGPTYGYTFGSGTRLTVV.